The clone carrying this T cell receptor beta chain was counted ten times or more. The antigen is undetermined. TCRdb ran MiXCR on the multiplex PCR reads and lists one entry per CDR3 protein. The profile shows over 100,000 distinct CDR3 sequences, under 25% of them singletons. The data are from a study of breast tumors, draining lymph nodes, adjacent tissues. The CDR3 sequence is 17 residues long. The germline V and J ends were trimmed by 2 bases and 2 bases, with 19 bases remaining between them. Germline V lookup: CDR1 MNHNY, CDR2 SVGAGI (reference sequence). Breast cancer patients provided tissue from their axillary draining lymph nodes. Whole-study results and caveats: That most tumor T cells come from lymph nodes remained unproven. Most tumor T cells seemingly derive from lymph node, then expand in tumor. Compared with lymph nodes, tumors were less diverse; compared with nontumor tissue, more. Tumor and nontumor repertoires were significantly more similar in luminal-like than in basal-like breast cancer.

The sequenced sample was axillary lymph node tissue. The TCR comes from a female donor with breast cancer. Some clones in this sample may be carry-over from other donors' samples. V gene TRBV6-6 combines with J gene TRBJ2-7, with D tentatively TRBD1 or TRBD2 (5 bases each). The CDR3 nucleotides are TGTGCCAGCAGTTACCCCTCAGAGGGGCGGCAAACCTACGAGCAGTACTTC. This sequence encodes CASSYPSEGRQTYEQYF.